The T cell receptor (beta chain) described here comes from a study of T cell repertoires in cytomegalovirus infection. Across the study: Epitope selection comprised recently identified HLA-C-restricted CMV epitopes and well-studied HLA-B-restricted CMV epitopes. From public TCR beta signatures came an indication of both CMV infection and matching HLA type. Findings and limits, study-wide: Based on cumulative public TCR beta family frequency, carriers of CMV plus the relevant HLA were identified.

Trimming cost V 5 bases and J 4 bases, with 18 bases left between them. The CDR3 loop spans 15 amino acids. The germline V gene has CDR1 SEHNR and CDR2 FQNEAQ (reference sequence). TCRdb re-analysed the reads in MiXCR, keeping a single row per CDR3 protein. The table has about 770,000 distinct CDR3 sequences, roughly 28% seen once. With regard to this clonotype: Its antigen is unknown.

The sequenced sample was cultured CD8+ T cells from PBMCs, obtained from culture after CMV antigen stimulation. The receptor was derived from a human donor in good health (CMV status not recorded). Some clones in this sample may be carry-over from other donors' samples. This sequence joins TRBV7-9 and TRBJ2-7; no clear D. The CDR3 sequence: CASSPPGLYDYEQYF. CDR3 coding DNA: TGTGCCAGCAGCCCACCGGGCCTTTACGATTACGAGCAGTACTTC.